This T cell receptor (beta chain) was sequenced during a study of PD-L1 blockade in urothelial cancer. Broader study findings: Pretreatment blood TCR clonality under the median forecast improved survival.

On this clone: The antigen is undetermined.

Sequencing was performed with immunoSEQ multiplex PCR; in TCRdb, only in-frame clones are kept and a portion is missing. The sample yields tens of thousands of clones, 84% seen once. The CDR3 totals 16 residues. Germline V lookup: CDR1 SGHVS, CDR2 FQNEAQ. J gave up 0 bases and V 0 bases, and 4 bases lay outside the gene matches. This chain links TRBV7-8 with TRBJ2-7; TRBD2 aligns across 8 bases. The sequenced sample was PBMCs, obtained around atezolizumab (anti-PD-L1) treatment. This receptor was obtained from a man between 65 and 85 years old with urothelial cancer. The CDR3 is CASSLAPLADSYEQYF. The CDR3 region has the DNA TGTGCCAGCAGCTTAGCGCCACTAGCGGACTCCTACGAGCAGTACTTC. Full variable domain (outside the CDR3, taken from reference TRBV7-8 and TRBJ2-7): GAGVSQSPRYKVAKRGQDVALRCDPISGHVSLFWYQQALGQGPEFLTYFQNEAQLDKSGLPSDRFFAERPEGSVSTLKIQRTQQEDSAVYLCASSLAPLADSYEQYFGPGTRLTVT.